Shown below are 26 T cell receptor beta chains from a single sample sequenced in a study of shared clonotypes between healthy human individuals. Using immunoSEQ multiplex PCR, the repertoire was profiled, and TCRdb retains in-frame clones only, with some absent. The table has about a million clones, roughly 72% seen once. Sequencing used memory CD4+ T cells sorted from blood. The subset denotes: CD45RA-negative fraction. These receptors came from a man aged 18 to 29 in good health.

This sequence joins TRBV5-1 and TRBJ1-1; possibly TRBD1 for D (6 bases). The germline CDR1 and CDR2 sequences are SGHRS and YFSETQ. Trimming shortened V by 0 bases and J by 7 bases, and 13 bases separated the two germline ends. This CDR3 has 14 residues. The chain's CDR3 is CASSLDNRVGEAFF. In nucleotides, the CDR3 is TGCGCCAGCAGCTTGGACAACAGGGTCGGTGAAGCTTTCTTT.

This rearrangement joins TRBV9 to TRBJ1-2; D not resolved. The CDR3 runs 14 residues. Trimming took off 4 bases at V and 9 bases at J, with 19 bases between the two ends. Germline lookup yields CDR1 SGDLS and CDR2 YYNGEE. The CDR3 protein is CASSPQSTTFSYTF. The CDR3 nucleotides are TGTGCCAGCAGCCCCCAATCGACCACCTTTAGCTACACCTTC.

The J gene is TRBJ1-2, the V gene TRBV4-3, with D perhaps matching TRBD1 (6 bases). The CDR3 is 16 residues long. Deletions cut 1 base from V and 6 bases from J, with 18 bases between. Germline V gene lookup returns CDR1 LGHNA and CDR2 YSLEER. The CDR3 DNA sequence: TGCGCCAGCAGCCAAGGTCAGGGGCAAACGATCGATGGCTACACCTTC. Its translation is CASSQGQGQTIDGYTF.

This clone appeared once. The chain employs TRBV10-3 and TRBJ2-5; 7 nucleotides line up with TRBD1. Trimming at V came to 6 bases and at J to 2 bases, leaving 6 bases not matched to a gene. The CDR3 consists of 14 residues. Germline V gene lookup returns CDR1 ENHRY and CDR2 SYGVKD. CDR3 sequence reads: CAISLGTDQETQYF. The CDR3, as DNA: TGTGCCATCAGCCTAGGGACAGATCAAGAGACCCAGTACTTC.

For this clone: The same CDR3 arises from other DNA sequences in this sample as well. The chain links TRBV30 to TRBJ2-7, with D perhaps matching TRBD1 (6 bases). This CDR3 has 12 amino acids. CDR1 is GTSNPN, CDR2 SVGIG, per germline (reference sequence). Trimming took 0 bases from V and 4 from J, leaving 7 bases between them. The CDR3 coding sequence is TGTGCCTGGAGTGTACAGGGTTACGAGCAGTACTTC. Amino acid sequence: CAWSVQGYEQYF.

The CDR3: CASSPPGTGKNIQYF. In DNA, the CDR3 is TGTGCCAGCAGCCCCCCCGGGACTGGGAAAAACATTCAGTACTTC. This rearrangement joins TRBV5-6 to TRBJ2-4; D is possibly TRBD2 (6 bases). Deletions cut 4 bases from V and 4 bases from J, with 15 bases between. The length of the CDR3 is 15 residues. Germline-derived CDR1 and CDR2 are SGHDT and YYEEEE.

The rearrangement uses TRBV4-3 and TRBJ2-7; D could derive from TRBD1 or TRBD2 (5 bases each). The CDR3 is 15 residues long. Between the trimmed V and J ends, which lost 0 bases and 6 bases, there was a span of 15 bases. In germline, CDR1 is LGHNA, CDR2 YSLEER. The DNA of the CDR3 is TGCGCCAGCAGCCAAGACTGGGGGAGCGGCGGCGAGCAGTACTTC. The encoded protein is CASSQDWGSGGEQYF.

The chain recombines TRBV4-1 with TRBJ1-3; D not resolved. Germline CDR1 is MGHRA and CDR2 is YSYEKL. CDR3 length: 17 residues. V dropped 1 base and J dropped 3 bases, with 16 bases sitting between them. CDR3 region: CASSQGRGGWNGNTIYF. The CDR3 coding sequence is TGCGCCAGCAGCCAAGGGCGGGGAGGGTGGAATGGAAACACCATATATTTT.

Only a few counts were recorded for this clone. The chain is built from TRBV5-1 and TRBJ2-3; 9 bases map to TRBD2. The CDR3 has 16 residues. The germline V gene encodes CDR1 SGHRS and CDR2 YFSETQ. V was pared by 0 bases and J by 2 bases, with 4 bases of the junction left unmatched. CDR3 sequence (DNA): TGCGCCAGCAGCTTGGTGACTAGCGGACCCACAGATACGCAGTATTTT. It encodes CASSLVTSGPTDTQYF.

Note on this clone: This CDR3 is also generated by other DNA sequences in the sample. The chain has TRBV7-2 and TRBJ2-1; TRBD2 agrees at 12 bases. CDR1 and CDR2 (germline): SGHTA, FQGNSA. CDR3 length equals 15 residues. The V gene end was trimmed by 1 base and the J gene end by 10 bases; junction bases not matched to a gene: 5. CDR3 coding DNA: TGTGCCAGCAGCTTAGGACTAGCGGGAGCAAGCGAGCAGTTCTTC. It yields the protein CASSLGLAGASEQFF. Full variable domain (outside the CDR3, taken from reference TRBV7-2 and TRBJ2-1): GAGVSQSPSNKVTEKGKDVELRCDPISGHTALYWYRQSLGQGLEFLIYFQGNSAPDKSGLPSDRFSAERTGGSVSTLTIQRTQQEDSAVYLCASSLGLAGASEQFFGPGTRLTVL.

The CDR3 bases are TGTGCCATCAGTGAGTCTGGGGCTAGGGCTTTCTTT. It codes for CAISESGARAFF. J is TRBJ1-1 and V is TRBV10-3; D is possibly TRBD1 (5 bases). The CDR3 has 12 amino acids. Trimming removed 0 bases from V and 11 bases from J, with 10 bases in between. Germline V gene sequence: CDR1 ENHRY, CDR2 SYGVKD.

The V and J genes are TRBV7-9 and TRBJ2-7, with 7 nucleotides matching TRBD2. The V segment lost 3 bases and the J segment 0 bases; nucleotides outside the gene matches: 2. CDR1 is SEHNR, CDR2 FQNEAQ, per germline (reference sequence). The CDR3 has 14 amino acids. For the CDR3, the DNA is TGTGCCAGCAGCTTGCGGGGGAACTCCTACGAGCAGTACTTC. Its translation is CASSLRGNSYEQYF.

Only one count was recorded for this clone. CDR3 residues: CASSAVVNTGELFF. In nucleotides, the CDR3 is TGTGCCAGCAGTGCCGTGGTAAACACCGGGGAGCTGTTTTTT. The V call is TRBV6-1, the J call TRBJ2-2; D is unclear. Germline-derived CDR1 and CDR2 are MNHNS and SASEGT. Trimming removed 4 bases from V and 2 bases from J, with 8 bases in between. CDR3 size: 14 residues.

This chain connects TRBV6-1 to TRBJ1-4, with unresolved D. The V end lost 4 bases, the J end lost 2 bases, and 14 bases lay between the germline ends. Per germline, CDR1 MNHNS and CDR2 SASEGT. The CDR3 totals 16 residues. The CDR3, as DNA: TGTGCCAGCAGTGCCTACGCCGGGGAGACTAATGAAAAACTGTTTTTT. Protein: CASSAYAGETNEKLFF.

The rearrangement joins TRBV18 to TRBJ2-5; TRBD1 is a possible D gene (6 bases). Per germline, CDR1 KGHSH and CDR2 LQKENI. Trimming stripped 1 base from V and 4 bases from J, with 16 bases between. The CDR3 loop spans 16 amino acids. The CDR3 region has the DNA TGTGCCAGCTCACCACAGGGGCAGGGGATACGAGAGACCCAGTACTTC. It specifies CASSPQGQGIRETQYF.

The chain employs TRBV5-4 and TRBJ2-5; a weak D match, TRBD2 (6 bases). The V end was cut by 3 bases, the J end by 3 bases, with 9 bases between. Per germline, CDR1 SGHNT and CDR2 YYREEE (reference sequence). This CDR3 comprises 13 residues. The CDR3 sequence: CASSSIAEETQYF. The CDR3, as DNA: TGTGCCAGCAGCTCGATAGCGGAAGAGACCCAGTACTTC.

The CDR3 spells CASSQYSNQPQHF. The CDR3 DNA reads as TGTGCCAGCAGCCAGTATAGCAATCAGCCCCAGCATTTT. The chain recombines TRBV6-1 with TRBJ1-5; D unclear. Germline V gene lookup returns CDR1 MNHNS and CDR2 SASEGT. This CDR3 contains 13 residues. Trimming left V 6 bases short and J 0 bases short, with 6 bases between.

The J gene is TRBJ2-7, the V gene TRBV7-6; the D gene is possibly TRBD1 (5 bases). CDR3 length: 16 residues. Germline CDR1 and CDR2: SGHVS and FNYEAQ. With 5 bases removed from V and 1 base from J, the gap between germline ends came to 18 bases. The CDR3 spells CASSVGQGLFSYEQYF. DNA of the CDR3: TGTGCCAGCAGCGTAGGGCAGGGCCTCTTTTCCTACGAGCAGTACTTC.

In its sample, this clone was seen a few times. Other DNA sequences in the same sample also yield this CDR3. This chain's CDR3 is CAWSVGGVETQYF. CDR3 nucleotide sequence: TGTGCCTGGAGTGTTGGGGGAGTAGAGACCCAGTACTTC. The chain carries TRBV30 and TRBJ2-5; the D gene could be TRBD1 or TRBD2 (5 bases each). This CDR3 contains 13 residues. Trimming pared 0 bases from V and 4 bases from J, leaving 9 bases between. CDR1 and CDR2 from the germline V gene are GTSNPN and SVGIG (reference sequence).

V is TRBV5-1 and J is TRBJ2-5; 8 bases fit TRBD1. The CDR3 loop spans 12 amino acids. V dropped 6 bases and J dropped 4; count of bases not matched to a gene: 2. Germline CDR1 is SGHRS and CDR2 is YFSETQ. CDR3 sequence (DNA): TGCGCCAGCAAGACAGGGGTAGAGACCCAGTACTTC. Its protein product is CASKTGVETQYF.

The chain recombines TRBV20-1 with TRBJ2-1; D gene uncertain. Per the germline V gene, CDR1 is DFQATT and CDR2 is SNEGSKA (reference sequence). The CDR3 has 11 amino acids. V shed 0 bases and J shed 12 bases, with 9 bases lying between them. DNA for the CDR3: TGCAGTGCTAGAGAGGGGTTGGGGCAGTTCTTC. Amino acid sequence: CSAREGLGQFF.

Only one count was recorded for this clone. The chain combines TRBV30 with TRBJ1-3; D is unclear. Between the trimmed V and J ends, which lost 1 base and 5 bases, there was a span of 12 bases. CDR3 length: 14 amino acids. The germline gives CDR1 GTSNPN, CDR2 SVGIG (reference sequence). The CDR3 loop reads CAWSASTARNTIYF. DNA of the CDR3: TGTGCCTGGAGTGCCTCCACGGCACGAAACACCATATATTTT.

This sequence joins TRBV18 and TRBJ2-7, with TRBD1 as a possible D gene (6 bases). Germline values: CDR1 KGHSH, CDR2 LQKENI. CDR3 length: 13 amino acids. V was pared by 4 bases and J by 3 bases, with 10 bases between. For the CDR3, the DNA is TGTGCCAGCTCACACGGACAGCTCTACGAGCAGTACTTC. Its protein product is CASSHGQLYEQYF.

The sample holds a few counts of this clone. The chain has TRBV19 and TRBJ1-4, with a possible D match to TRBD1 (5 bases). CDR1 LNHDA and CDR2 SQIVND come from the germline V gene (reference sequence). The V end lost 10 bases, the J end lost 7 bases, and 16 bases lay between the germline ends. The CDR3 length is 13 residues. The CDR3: CATWGMRGEKLFF. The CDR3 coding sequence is TGTGCCACCTGGGGGATGAGAGGTGAAAAACTGTTTTTT.

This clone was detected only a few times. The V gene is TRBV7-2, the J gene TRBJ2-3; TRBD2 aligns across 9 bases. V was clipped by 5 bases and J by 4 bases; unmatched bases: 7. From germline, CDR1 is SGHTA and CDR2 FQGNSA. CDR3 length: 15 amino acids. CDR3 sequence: CASSLSIAGADTQYF. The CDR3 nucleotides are TGTGCCAGCAGCCTAAGCATAGCGGGGGCAGATACGCAGTATTTT.

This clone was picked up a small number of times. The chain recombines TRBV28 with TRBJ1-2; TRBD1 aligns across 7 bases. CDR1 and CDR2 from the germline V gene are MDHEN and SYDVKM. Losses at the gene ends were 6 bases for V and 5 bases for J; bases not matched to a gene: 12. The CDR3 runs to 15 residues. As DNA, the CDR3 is TGTGCCAGCAGCCTGACCGGGACAGAAGATTATGGCTACACCTTC. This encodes CASSLTGTEDYGYTF.